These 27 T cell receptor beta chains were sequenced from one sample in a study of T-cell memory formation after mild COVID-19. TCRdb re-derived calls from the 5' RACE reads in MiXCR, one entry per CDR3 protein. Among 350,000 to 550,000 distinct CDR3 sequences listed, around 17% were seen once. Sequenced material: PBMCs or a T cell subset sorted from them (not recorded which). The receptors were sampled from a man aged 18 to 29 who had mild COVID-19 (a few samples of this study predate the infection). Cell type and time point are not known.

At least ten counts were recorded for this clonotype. The CDR3 coding sequence is TGTGCCAGCTCACCCTGGGGGGCGTTGAACACTGAAGCTTTCTTT. Translated: CASSPWGALNTEAFF. V gene TRBV18 combines with J gene TRBJ1-1; D may be TRBD1 (6 bases). Germline CDR1 KGHSH, CDR2 LQKENI. V dropped 3 bases and J dropped 0 bases, with 11 bases sitting between them. CDR3 length equals 15 residues.

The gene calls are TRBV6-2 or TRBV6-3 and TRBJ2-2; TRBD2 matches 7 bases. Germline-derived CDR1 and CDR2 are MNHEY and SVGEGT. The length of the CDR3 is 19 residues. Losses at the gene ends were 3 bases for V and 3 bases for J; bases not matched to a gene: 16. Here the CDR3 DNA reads TGTGCCAGCAGTTATTACCTCGGGACTACCCCTCGGTACACCGGGGAGCTGTTTTTT. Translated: CASSYYLGTTPRYTGELFF.

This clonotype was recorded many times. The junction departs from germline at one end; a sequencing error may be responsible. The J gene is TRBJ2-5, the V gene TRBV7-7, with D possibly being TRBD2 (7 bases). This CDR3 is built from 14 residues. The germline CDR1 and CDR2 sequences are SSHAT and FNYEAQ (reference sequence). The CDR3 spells CASSLAQGGGTQYF. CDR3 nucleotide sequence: TGTGCTAGCAGCTTAGCCCAGGGAGGGGGGACCCAGTACTTC.

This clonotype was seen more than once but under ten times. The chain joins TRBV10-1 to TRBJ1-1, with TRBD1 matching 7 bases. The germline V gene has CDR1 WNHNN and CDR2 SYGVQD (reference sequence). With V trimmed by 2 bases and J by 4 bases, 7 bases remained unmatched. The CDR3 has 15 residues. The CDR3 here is CASSETVAGGTEAFF. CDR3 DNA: TGCGCCAGCAGTGAGACGGTTGCAGGGGGCACTGAAGCTTTCTTT.

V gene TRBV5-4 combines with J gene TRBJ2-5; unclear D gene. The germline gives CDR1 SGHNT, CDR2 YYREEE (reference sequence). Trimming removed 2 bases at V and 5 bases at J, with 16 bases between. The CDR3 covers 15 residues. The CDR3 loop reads CASSFKPRRGETQYF. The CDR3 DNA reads TGTGCCAGCAGCTTTAAACCCAGGCGTGGGGAGACCCAGTACTTC. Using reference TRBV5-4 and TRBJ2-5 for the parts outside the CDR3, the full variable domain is ETGVTQSPTHLIKTRGQQVTLRCSSQSGHNTVSWYQQALGQGPQFIFQYYREEENGRGNFPPRFSGLQFPNYSSELNVNALELDDSALYLCASSFKPRRGETQYFGPGTRLLVL.

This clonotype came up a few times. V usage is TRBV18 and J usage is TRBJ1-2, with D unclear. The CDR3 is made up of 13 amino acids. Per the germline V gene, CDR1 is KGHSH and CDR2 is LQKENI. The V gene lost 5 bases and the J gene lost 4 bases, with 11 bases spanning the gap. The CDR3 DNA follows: TGTGCCAGCTCAGCGGACGGGTTCTATGGCTACACCTTC. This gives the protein CASSADGFYGYTF.

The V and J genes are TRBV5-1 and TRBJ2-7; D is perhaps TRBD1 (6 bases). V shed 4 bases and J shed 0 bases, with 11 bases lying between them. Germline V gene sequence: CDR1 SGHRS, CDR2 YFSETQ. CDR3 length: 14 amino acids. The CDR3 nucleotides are TGCGCCAGCAGCCGGACAGCAGACTCCTACGAGCAGTACTTC. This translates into CASSRTADSYEQYF.

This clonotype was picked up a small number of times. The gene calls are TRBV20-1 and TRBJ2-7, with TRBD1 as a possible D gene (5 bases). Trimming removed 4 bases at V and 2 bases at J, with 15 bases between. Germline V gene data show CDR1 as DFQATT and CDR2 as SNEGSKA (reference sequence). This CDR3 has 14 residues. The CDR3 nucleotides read TGCAGTGCTATGGGTGCCAGGACACCCTACGAGCAGTACTTC. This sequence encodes CSAMGARTPYEQYF.

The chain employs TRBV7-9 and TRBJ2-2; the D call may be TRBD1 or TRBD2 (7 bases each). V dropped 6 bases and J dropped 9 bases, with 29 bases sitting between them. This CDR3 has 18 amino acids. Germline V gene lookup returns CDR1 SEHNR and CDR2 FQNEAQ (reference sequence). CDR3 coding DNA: TGTGCCAGCAGTATTGCCCTTCAGGGGGGGTCCCACGAGAGGGAGCTGTTTTTT. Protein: CASSIALQGGSHERELFF.

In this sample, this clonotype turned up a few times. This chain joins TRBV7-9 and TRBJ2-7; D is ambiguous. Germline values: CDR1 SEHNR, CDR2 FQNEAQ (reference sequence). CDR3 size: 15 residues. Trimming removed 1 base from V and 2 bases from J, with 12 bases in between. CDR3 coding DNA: TGTGCCAGCAGCTTAGTTGAACCGCTTACCTACGAGCAGTACTTC. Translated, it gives CASSLVEPLTYEQYF.

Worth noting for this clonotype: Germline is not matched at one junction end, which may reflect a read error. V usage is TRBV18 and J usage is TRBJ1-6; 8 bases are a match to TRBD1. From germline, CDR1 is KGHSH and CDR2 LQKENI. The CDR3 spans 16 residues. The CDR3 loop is CASSPGQGSYNSPLHF. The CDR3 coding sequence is TGTGCCAGCTCACCCGGACAGGGTTCCTATAATTCACCACTCCACTTT.

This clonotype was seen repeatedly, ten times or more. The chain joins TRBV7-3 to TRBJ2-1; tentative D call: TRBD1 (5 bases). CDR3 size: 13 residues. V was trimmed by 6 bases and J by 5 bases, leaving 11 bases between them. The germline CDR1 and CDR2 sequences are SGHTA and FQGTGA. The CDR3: CASSSQGDNEQFF. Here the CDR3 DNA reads TGTGCCAGCAGTTCCCAGGGTGACAATGAGCAGTTCTTC.

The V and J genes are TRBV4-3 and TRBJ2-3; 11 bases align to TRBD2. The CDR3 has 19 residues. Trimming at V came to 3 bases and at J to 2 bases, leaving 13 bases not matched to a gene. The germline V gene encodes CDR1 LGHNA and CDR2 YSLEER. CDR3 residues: CASSQEGPLAGGNTDTQYF. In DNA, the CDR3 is TGCGCCAGCAGCCAGGAAGGGCCTTTAGCGGGGGGGAACACAGATACGCAGTATTTT.

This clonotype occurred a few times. DNA for the CDR3: TGCAGTGCTCGGACAGGGGCTGGAAACACCATATATTTT. Encoded protein: CSARTGAGNTIYF. The V and J genes are TRBV20-1 and TRBJ1-3, with TRBD1 matching over 9 bases. Losses at the gene ends were 5 bases for V and 2 bases for J; bases not matched to a gene: 1. This CDR3 is 13 amino acids long. CDR1 is DFQATT, CDR2 SNEGSKA, per germline (reference sequence).

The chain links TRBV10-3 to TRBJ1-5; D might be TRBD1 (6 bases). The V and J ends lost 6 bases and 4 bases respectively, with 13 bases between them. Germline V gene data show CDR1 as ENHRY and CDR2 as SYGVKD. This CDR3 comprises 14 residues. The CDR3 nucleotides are TGTGCCATCAGACAGGGTTCAGGAAATCAGCCCCAGCATTTT. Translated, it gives CAIRQGSGNQPQHF.

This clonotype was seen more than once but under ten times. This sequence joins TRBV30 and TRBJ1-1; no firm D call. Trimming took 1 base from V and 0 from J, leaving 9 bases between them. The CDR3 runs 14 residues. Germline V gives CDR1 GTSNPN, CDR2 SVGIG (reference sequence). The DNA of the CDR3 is TGTGCCTGGAGTGGGGTAGGGATGAACACTGAAGCTTTCTTT. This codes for CAWSGVGMNTEAFF.

CDR3 nucleotide sequence: TGTGCCATCGGGGACGGAAGCTCCTACGAGCAGTACGTC. This sequence encodes CAIGDGSSYEQYV. The V gene is TRBV10-3, the J gene TRBJ2-7; tentatively, D is TRBD1 or TRBD2 (5 bases each). The ends were cut back, 8 bases at V and 0 bases at J, with 11 bases in the middle. Germline V gene data show CDR1 as ENHRY and CDR2 as SYGVKD. The CDR3 has 13 amino acids.

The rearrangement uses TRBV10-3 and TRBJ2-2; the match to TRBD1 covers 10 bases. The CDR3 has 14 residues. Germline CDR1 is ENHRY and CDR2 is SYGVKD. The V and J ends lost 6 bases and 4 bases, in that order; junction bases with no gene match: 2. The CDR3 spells CAIRGQGFTGELFF. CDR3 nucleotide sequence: TGTGCCATCAGGGGACAGGGGTTCACCGGGGAGCTGTTTTTT.

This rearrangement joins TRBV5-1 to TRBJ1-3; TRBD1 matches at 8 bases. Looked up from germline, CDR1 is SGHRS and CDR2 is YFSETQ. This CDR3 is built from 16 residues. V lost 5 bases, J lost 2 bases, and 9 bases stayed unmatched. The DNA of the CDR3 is TGCGCCAGCAGTTCCGGACAGGGTTGGCCTGGAAACACCATATATTTT. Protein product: CASSSGQGWPGNTIYF.

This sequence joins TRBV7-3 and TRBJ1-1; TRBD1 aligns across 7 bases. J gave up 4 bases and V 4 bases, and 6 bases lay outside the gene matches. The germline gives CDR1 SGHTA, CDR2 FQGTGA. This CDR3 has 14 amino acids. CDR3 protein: CASSSSTGSTEAFF. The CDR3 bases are TGTGCCAGCAGCTCCTCGACAGGGAGCACTGAAGCTTTCTTT. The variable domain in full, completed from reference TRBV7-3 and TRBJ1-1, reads GAGVSQTPSNKVTEKGKYVELRCDPISGHTALYWYRQSLGQGPEFLIYFQGTGAADDSGLPNDRFFAVRPEGSVSTLKIQRTERGDSAVYLCASSSSTGSTEAFFGQGTRLTVV.

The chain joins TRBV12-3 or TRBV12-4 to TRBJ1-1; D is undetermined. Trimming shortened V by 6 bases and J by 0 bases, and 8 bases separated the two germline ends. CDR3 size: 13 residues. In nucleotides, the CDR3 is TGTGCCAGCAGGTCCATACTGAACACTGAAGCTTTCTTT. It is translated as CASRSILNTEAFF.

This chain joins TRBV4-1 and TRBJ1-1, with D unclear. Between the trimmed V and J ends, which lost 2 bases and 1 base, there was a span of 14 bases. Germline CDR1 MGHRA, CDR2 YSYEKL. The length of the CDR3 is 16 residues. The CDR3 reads CASSQPARGANTEAFF. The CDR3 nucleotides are TGCGCCAGCAGCCAACCAGCGCGTGGAGCGAACACTGAAGCTTTCTTT.

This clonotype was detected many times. The CDR3 nucleotides read TGCAGTGCTAGAGATAGCGGGGGACCCTACAATGAGCAGTTCTTC. It codes for CSARDSGGPYNEQFF. The chain couples TRBV20-1 to TRBJ2-1, with 9 bases matching TRBD2. Germline V gives CDR1 DFQATT, CDR2 SNEGSKA (reference sequence). The CDR3 spans 15 residues. The ends lost 0 bases at V and 2 bases at J; junction bases unmatched: 2.

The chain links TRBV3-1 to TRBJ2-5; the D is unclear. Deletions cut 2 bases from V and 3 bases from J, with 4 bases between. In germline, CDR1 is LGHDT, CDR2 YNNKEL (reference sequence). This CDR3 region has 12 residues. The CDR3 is CASSQLEETQYF. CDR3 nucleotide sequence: TGTGCCAGCAGCCAACTGGAAGAGACCCAGTACTTC.

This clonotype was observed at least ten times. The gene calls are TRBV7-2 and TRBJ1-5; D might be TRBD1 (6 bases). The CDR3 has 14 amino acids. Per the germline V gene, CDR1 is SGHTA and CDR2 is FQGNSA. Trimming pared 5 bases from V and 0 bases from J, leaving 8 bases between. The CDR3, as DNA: TGTGCCAGCAGCCAGGGGTATAGCAATCAGCCCCAGCATTTT. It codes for CASSQGYSNQPQHF. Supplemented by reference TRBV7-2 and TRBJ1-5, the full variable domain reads GAGVSQSPSNKVTEKGKDVELRCDPISGHTALYWYRQSLGQGLEFLIYFQGNSAPDKSGLPSDRFSAERTGGSVSTLTIQRTQQEDSAVYLCASSQGYSNQPQHFGDGTRLSIL.

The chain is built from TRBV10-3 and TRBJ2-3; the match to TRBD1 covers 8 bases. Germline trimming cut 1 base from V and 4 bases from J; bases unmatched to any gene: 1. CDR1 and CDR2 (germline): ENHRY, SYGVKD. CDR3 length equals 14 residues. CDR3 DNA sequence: TGTGCCATCAGTGAGTTACAGGGGGCAGATACGCAGTATTTT. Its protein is CAISELQGADTQYF.

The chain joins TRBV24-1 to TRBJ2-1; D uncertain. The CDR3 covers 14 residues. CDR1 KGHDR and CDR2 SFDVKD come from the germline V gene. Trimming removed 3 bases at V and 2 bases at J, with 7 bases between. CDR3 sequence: CATSDPGPYNEQFF. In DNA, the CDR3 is TGTGCCACCAGTGATCCGGGCCCCTACAATGAGCAGTTCTTC.